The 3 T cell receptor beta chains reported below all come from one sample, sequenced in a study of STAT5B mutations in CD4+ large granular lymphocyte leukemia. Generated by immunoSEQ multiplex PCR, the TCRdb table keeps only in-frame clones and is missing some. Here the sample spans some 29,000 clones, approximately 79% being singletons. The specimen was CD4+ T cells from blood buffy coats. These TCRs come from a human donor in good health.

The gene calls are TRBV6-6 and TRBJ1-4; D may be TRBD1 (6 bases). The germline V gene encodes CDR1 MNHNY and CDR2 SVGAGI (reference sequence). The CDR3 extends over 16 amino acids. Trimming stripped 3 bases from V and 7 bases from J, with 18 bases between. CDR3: CASSYRRGQEGEKLFF. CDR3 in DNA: TGTGCCAGCAGTTATCGCCGGGGGCAGGAAGGTGAAAAACTGTTTTTT.

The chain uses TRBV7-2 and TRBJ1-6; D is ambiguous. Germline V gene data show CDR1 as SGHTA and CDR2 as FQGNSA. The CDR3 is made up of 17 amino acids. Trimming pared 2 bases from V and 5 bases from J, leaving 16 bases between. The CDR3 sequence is CASSLNSAASDNSPLHF. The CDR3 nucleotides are TGTGCCAGCAGCTTAAATTCGGCGGCATCCGATAATTCACCCCTCCACTTT.

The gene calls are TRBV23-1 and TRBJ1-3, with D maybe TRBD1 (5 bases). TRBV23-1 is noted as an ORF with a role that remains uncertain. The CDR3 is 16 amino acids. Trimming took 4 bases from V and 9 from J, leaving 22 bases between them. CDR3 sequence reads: CASSPNNTRGKCTIYF. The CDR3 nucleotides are TGCGCCAGCAGTCCTAACAACACACGGGGGAAATGCACCATATATTTT.